This passage covers 2 T cell receptor beta chains from one sample sequenced in a study of blood T cell repertoires in COVID-19. Clones were sequenced by immunoSEQ multiplex PCR, and TCRdb holds only the in-frame ones, with some missing. The top ten hold 7.5% to 10% of the sample, which has hundreds of thousands of clones, roughly 80% seen once. Sample: peripheral blood. The receptors originated from a man older than 75 with acute or convalescent COVID-19.

This clone showed up just a few times. CDR3 sequence: CASSPQGDTGELFF. The CDR3 bases are TGTGCCAGCAGCCCACAGGGGGACACCGGGGAGCTGTTTTTT. V gene TRBV7-9 combines with J gene TRBJ2-2; TRBD1 aligns across 8 bases. CDR1 and CDR2 from the germline V gene are SEHNR and FQNEAQ (reference sequence). This CDR3 contains 14 residues. Trimming took 5 bases from V and 3 from J; bases not matched to a gene: 2.

The V and J genes are TRBV19 and TRBJ1-5; D is unresolved. This CDR3 has 16 amino acids. The V gene lost 5 bases and the J gene lost 11 bases, with 25 bases spanning the gap. CDR1 is LNHDA and CDR2 is SQIVND in the germline V gene (reference sequence). Written as DNA, the CDR3 is TGTGCCAGTAGTTCATTGCTCCTCGGGGTGGGGAGGGCCCAGCATTTT. Residues: CASSSLLLGVGRAQHF.